The T cell receptor beta chain described here comes from a study of blood T cell repertoires in COVID-19. About the research overall: There were acute and convalescent COVID-19 samples, and they came from the United States, Italy and Spain. The cDNA or gDNA used as material had been derived from T cells, B-cell-depleted T cells, or PBMCs.

In the authors' workflow: By means of reference gene primer amplification, nucleated cell counts were estimated. The assay was immunoSEQ multiplex PCR, and TCRdb's table has in-frame clones only and misses some. The V and J calls and clone size come from that table; D and trimming were worked out from the DNA. The sample has around 140,000 clones; 77% are singletons. Trimming removed 0 bases from V and 9 bases from J, with 11 bases in between. Looked up from germline, CDR1 is MNHEY and CDR2 is SVGAGI. The CDR3 extends over 13 amino acids. This sequence was found in a woman between 45 and 60 years old with active or convalescent COVID-19. The genes are TRBV6-5 and TRBJ1-2; D may be TRBD1 (6 bases). Sequenced input: peripheral blood. The CDR3 here is CASSYSGGPSYTF. CDR3 nucleotide sequence: TGTGCCAGCAGTTACTCGGGGGGGCCAAGCTACACCTTC.